The 19 T cell receptor beta chains presented below share a single source sample, sequenced in a study of post-analysis software for immune sequencing data. Prepared libraries of TCR beta cDNA carried unique molecular identifiers. Each CDR3 protein is one row after TCRdb ran MiXCR on the PCR reads. The sample has about 760,000 distinct CDR3 sequences, around 27% seen once. Study observations and caveats: Controls showed lower frequencies than patients for 5 or 6 TRBV segments, and TRBV5-6, TRBV5-1 and TRBV20-1 were among these.

Their antigens remain unidentified. Sequenced material: blood. The receptors come from a girl aged 10-17 years with multiple sclerosis.

This clonotype was observed many times. J is TRBJ2-5 and V is TRBV12-3 or TRBV12-4; 7 bases line up with TRBD2. CDR3 length equals 15 residues. V shed 4 bases, J shed 4 bases, and the junction held 9 bases outside the gene matches. The CDR3 protein is CASSSPGEGRETQYF. In DNA form, the CDR3 reads TGTGCCAGCAGTTCCCCCGGGGAGGGAAGAGAGACCCAGTACTTC.

The J gene is TRBJ2-5, the V gene TRBV12-3 or TRBV12-4; possibly TRBD1 or TRBD2 for D (7 bases each). This CDR3 spans 14 amino acids. The ends were cut back, 7 bases at V and 4 bases at J, with 16 bases in the middle. The CDR3 sequence: CASTQGGPTETQYF. Written as DNA, the CDR3 is TGTGCCAGCACCCAGGGGGGGCCTACAGAGACCCAGTACTTC.

The chain employs TRBV2 and TRBJ2-1; a possible D gene is TRBD2 (5 bases). Germline CDR1 and CDR2: SNHLY and FYNNEI. This CDR3 is 14 amino acids long. Trimming took 4 bases from V and 4 from J, leaving 11 bases between them. The CDR3 sequence: CASSARTVYNEQFF. CDR3 nucleotide sequence: TGTGCCAGCAGTGCTAGGACTGTGTACAATGAGCAGTTCTTC.

The chain carries TRBV12-3 or TRBV12-4 and TRBJ1-6; tentative D call: TRBD1 (5 bases). This CDR3 is 15 amino acids long. Trimming pared 6 bases from V and 10 bases from J, leaving 19 bases between. The CDR3 region is CASSFTTGGPSPLHF. In DNA, the CDR3 is TGTGCCAGCAGCTTCACCACAGGAGGCCCCTCACCCCTCCACTTT.

This clonotype occurred a few times. V and J are TRBV11-2 and TRBJ2-1; 7 nucleotides line up with TRBD1. This CDR3 is built from 13 residues. V shed 4 bases, J shed 9 bases, and the junction held 6 bases outside the gene matches. Germline-derived CDR1 and CDR2 are SGHAT and FQNNGV. This CDR3 is CASSSQGFGEQFF. The CDR3 DNA sequence: TGTGCCAGCAGCTCACAGGGGTTCGGTGAGCAGTTCTTC.

This sequence joins TRBV4-3 and TRBJ2-7, with 10 bases identical to TRBD1. The J call may be faulty, since TRBJ2-5 better matches the DNA end. The CDR3 runs 15 residues. The germline CDR1 and CDR2 sequences are LGHNA and YSLEER. CDR3 nucleotide sequence: TGCGCCAGCAGCCAAGGTCTTAGGGACAGGGGGACCCAGTACTTC. Protein sequence: CASSQGLRDRGTQYF.

A few counts support this clonotype. The CDR3 loop is CASRLSAGANVLTF. The CDR3 coding sequence is TGTGCCAGCAGACTAAGCGCTGGGGCCAACGTCCTGACTTTC. The chain joins TRBV12-3 or TRBV12-4 to TRBJ2-6; D is ambiguous. This CDR3 is built from 14 residues. Trimming removed 6 bases at V and 2 bases at J, with 8 bases between.

As regards this clonotype: The junction differs from germline at one of its ends, possibly a read error. The rearrangement uses TRBV28 and TRBJ2-1, with 8 bases aligning to TRBD2. The CDR3 covers 15 residues. Germline lookup yields CDR1 MDHEN and CDR2 SYDVKM. CDR3 in amino acids: CASSLSREGGNGQFF. The CDR3 bases are TGTGCCAGCAGTTTATCCCGGGAGGGGGGAAATGGGCAGTTCTTC.

The chain employs TRBV5-1 and TRBJ2-3, with 11 bases aligning to TRBD2. The trim removed 0 bases at V and 5 bases at J, leaving 8 bases unmatched. The germline CDR1 and CDR2 sequences are SGHRS and YFSETQ. The CDR3 has 17 residues. The CDR3 coding sequence is TGCGCCAGCAGCTTGGTCCTTCTAGCGGGAGGAAGAGATACGCAGTATTTT. This translates into CASSLVLLAGGRDTQYF.

This clonotype has only a few counts. The chain employs TRBV6-1 and TRBJ2-7; D call uncertain. The CDR3 is 14 residues long. Trimming took off 3 bases at V and 6 bases at J, with 15 bases between the two ends. CDR1 MNHNS and CDR2 SASEGT come from the germline V gene. The CDR3 region is CASSDDRISPEQYF. The CDR3 DNA sequence: TGTGCCAGCAGTGATGACCGTATCTCCCCCGAGCAGTACTTC.

This clonotype was observed a handful of times. V is TRBV20-1 and J is TRBJ2-2; no firm D call. Germline lookup yields CDR1 DFQATT and CDR2 SNEGSKA (reference sequence). Between the trimmed V and J ends, which lost 6 bases and 7 bases, there was a span of 9 bases. This CDR3 has 11 amino acids. The chain's CDR3 is CSADPIGELFF. The CDR3 DNA is TGCAGTGCAGACCCAATCGGGGAGCTGTTTTTT.

J is TRBJ2-1 and V is TRBV9, with D possibly TRBD1 on 7 matching bases. The V gene lost 4 bases and the J gene lost 0 bases, with 17 bases spanning the gap. In germline, CDR1 is SGDLS, CDR2 YYNGEE. This CDR3 has 17 residues. CDR3 DNA: TGTGCCAGCAGCCCAGGGGGTAGCGGATACTCCTACAATGAGCAGTTCTTC. Its translation is CASSPGGSGYSYNEQFF. Variable domain in full (rest from reference TRBV9 and TRBJ2-1): DSGVTQTPKHLITATGQRVTLRCSPRSGDLSVYWYQQSLDQGLQFLIQYYNGEERAKGNILERFSAQQFPDLHSELNLSSLELGDSALYFCASSPGGSGYSYNEQFFGPGTRLTVL.

The chain carries TRBV29-1 and TRBJ1-6; 7 bases agree with TRBD1. Germline trimming cut 6 bases from V and 8 bases from J; bases unmatched to any gene: 7. The CDR3 totals 13 residues. Germline assignment: CDR1 SQVTM and CDR2 ANQGSEA. CDR3 amino acids: CSVQGGLDSPLHF. Written as DNA, the CDR3 is TGCAGCGTGCAGGGGGGACTCGATTCACCCCTCCACTTT.

The rearrangement links TRBV10-1 to TRBJ2-2; weak D call: TRBD2 (5 bases). Looked up from germline, CDR1 is WNHNN and CDR2 is SYGVQD (reference sequence). Trimming left V 6 bases short and J 1 base short, with 9 bases between. CDR3 length: 14 amino acids. The CDR3 sequence is CASSRAVNTGELFF. CDR3 nucleotide sequence: TGCGCCAGCAGCCGAGCGGTGAACACCGGGGAGCTGTTTTTT.

Only a few counts were recorded for this clonotype. V gene TRBV20-1 combines with J gene TRBJ2-7; D is unclear. This CDR3 is built from 12 residues. The V end lost 6 bases, the J end lost 0 bases, and 9 bases lay between the germline ends. Germline assignment: CDR1 DFQATT and CDR2 SNEGSKA (reference sequence). CDR3 residues: CSASISSYEQYF. CDR3 sequence (DNA): TGCAGTGCCTCCATCTCCTCCTACGAGCAGTACTTC.

This clonotype came up a few times. The chain links TRBV27 to TRBJ2-2, with TRBD1 matching 7 bases. The J segment lost 7 bases and the V segment lost 4 bases, leaving 15 bases of the junction unmatched. The CDR3 contains 17 residues. Germline lookup yields CDR1 MNHEY and CDR2 SMNVEV (reference sequence). CDR3 coding DNA: TGTGCCAGCAGTTCACAAGAGGGACAGTACCCTTACGGGGAGCTGTTTTTT. It yields the protein CASSSQEGQYPYGELFF.

This clonotype was recorded a few times. This chain uses TRBV11-2 with TRBJ2-1, with TRBD2 identical over 7 bases. This CDR3 contains 14 residues. Per the germline V gene, CDR1 is SGHAT and CDR2 is FQNNGV. V was pared by 6 bases and J by 7 bases, with 9 bases of the junction left unmatched. DNA of the CDR3: TGTGCCAGCAGTTGGGGAACTAGCGCGAATGAGCAGTTCTTC. This codes for CASSWGTSANEQFF.

This clonotype was recorded a few times. The rearrangement joins TRBV20-1 to TRBJ2-1; no definite D call. In germline, CDR1 is DFQATT, CDR2 SNEGSKA (reference sequence). Between the trimmed V and J ends, which lost 7 bases and 3 bases, there was a span of 13 bases. The CDR3 totals 13 residues. DNA for the CDR3: TGCAGTGGGCTGCCCGCAGTCTACAATGAGCAGTTCTTC. Its translation is CSGLPAVYNEQFF.

The V and J genes are TRBV2 and TRBJ2-3, with 9 nucleotides matching TRBD2. Trimming removed 0 bases from V and 11 bases from J; junction bases left unmatched: 6. This CDR3 region has 14 residues. In germline, CDR1 is SNHLY, CDR2 FYNNEI. CDR3 sequence reads: CASSEARGGSLQYF. CDR3 nucleotide sequence: TGTGCCAGCAGTGAAGCGCGGGGGGGTTCGTTGCAGTATTTT.